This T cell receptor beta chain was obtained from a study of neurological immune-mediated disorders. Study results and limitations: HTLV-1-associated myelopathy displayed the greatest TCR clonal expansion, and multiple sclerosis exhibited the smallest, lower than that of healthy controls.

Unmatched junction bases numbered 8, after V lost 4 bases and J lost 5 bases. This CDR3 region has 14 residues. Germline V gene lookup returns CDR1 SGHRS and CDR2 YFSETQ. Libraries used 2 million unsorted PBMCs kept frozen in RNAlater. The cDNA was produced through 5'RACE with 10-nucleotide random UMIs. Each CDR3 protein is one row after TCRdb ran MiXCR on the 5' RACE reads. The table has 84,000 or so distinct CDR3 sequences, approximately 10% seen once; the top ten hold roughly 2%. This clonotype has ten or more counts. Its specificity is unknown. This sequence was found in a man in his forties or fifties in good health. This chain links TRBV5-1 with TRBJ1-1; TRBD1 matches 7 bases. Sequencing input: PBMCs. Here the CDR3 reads CASSPGTVKTEAFF. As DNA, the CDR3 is TGCGCCAGCAGCCCGGGGACAGTAAAAACTGAAGCTTTCTTT.